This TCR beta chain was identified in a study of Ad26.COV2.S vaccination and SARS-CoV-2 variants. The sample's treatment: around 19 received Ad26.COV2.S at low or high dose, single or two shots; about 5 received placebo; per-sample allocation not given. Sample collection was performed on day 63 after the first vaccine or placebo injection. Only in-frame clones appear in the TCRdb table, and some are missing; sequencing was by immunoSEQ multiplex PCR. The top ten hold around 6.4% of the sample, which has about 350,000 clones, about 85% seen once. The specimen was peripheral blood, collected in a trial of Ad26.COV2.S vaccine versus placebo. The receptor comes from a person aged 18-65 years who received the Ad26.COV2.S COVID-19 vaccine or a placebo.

The CDR3 region has the DNA TGCGCCAGCAGCCAAGATGTTAGCTCTGGAAACACCATATATTTT. This sequence encodes CASSQDVSSGNTIYF. The rearrangement links TRBV4-3 to TRBJ1-3, with unresolved D. CDR1 and CDR2 (germline): LGHNA, YSLEER. V lost 0 bases and J 0 bases, leaving 6 bases between the germline ends. The CDR3 length is 15 residues.